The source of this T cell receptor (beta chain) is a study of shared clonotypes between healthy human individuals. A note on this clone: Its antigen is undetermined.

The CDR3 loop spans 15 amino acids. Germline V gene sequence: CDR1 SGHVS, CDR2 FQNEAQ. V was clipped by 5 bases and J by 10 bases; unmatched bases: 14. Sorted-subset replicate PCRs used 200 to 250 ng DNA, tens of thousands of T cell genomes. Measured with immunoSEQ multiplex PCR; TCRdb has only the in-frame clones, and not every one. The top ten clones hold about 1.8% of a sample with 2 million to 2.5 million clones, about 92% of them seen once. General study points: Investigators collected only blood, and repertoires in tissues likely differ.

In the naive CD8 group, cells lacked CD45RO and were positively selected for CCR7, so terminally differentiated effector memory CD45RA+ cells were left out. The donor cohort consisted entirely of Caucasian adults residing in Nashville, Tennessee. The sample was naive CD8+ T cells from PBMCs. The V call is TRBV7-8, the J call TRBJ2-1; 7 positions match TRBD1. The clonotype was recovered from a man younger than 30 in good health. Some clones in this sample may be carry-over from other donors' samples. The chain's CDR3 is CASSQGEGQPIEQFF. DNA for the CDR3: TGTGCCAGCAGCCAGGGGGAAGGACAGCCCATCGAGCAGTTCTTC.